This TCR beta chain emerged from a study of cytomegalovirus exposure and HLA in healthy donors. Whole-study findings and limits: Later analysis placed DRB1 highest and HLA-C lowest in TCR association rates, which differed by HLA locus. TCR beta sequences reportedly predicted most subjects' HLA-A and HLA-B alleles accurately. In vitro data verified a few CMV-associated chains as specific for CMV antigens.

Primers: 60 Vbeta forward and 13 Jbeta reverse. Here immunoSEQ multiplex PCR was the method, and the copy in TCRdb shows in-frame clones only, minus some. The sample table includes 150,000 to 200,000 clones. With respect to this clone: The antigen remains unidentified.

Germline V gives CDR1 SGDLS, CDR2 YYNGEE. CDR3 length: 15 amino acids. Trimming removed 4 bases at V and 1 base at J, with 12 bases between. The chain employs TRBV9 and TRBJ2-1; the D gene is possibly TRBD1 (6 bases). The source material was PBMCs. The clonotype comes from a woman younger than 30 in good health and CMV-seropositive. CDR3 amino acids: CASSPGEGSYNEQFF. The CDR3 DNA is TGTGCCAGCAGCCCAGGGGAAGGGTCCTACAATGAGCAGTTCTTC.